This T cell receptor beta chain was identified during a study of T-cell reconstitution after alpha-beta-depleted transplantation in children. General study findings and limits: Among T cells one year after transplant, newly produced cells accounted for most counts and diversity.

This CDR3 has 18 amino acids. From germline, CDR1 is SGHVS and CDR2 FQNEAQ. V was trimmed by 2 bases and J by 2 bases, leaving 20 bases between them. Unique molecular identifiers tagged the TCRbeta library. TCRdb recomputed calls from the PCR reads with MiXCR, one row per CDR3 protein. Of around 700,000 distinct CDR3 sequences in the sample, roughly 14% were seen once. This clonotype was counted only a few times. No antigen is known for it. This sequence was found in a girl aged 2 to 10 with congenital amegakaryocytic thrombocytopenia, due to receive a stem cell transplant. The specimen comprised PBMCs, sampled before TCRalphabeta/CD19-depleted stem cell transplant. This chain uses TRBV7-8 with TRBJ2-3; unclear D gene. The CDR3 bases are TGTGCCAGCAGCTTACCTCGCGTAAAGGTGTTTTCCACAGATACGCAGTATTTT. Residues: CASSLPRVKVFSTDTQYF.